These T cell receptor beta chains were read from a single sample in a study of identifying expanded T cells in peripheral blood. Method: immunoSEQ multiplex PCR; TCRdb's copy keeps in-frame clones and lacks some. Among around 100,000 clones listed, 88% were seen once. Material: blood. Every receptor here comes from a person between 18 and 75 years old in good health. CDR3s include the opening cysteine and the closing phenylalanine or tryptophan. Each record gives: V gene, clone size, J gene, D gene, CDR3 length, CDR3 DNA, CDR3 protein. The D gene is left open where the match is weak. The size entry is marked missing in some rows and otherwise reads once, few, many or a size class.

TRBV7-7,once,TRBJ1-5,.,18,TGTGCCAGCAGCTTAACGAGGAGGCAGGGGCCGTTTTATCAGCCCCAGCATTTT,CASSLTRRQGPFYQPQHF
TRBV4-2,.,TRBJ1-4,TRBD1,15,TGTGCCAGCAGCCAATGGGGGACAGTGGATGAAAAACTGTTTTTT,CASSQWGTVDEKLFF
TRBV4-3,.,TRBJ2-5,.,16,TGCGCCAGCAGCCAAGATTATCGGGGGCGCACGGAGACCCAGTACTTC,CASSQDYRGRTETQYF
TRBV5-1,.,TRBJ1-3,TRBD1,16,TGCGCCAGCAGCTTGACCGACAGGGCGGGAGGAAACACCATATATTTT,CASSLTDRAGGNTIYF
TRBV2,once,TRBJ2-1,.,12,TGTGCCAGCAGTGGGCTAGGCGATGAGCAGTTCTTC,CASSGLGDEQFF
TRBV29-1,.,TRBJ1-2,.,14,TGCAGCGCAAGAGGGACCGCTCTTTCCTATGGCTACACCTTC,CSARGTALSYGYTF
TRBV6-5,.,TRBJ2-7,.,15,TGTGCCAGCAGTTCCGCGGGGGCAGGTAGCAACGAGCAGTACTTC,CASSSAGAGSNEQYF
TRBV7-9,.,TRBJ2-3,.,14,TGTGCCAGCACCCCCGGGCGGGACACAGATACGCAGTATTTT,CASTPGRDTDTQYF
TRBV28,.,TRBJ2-5,TRBD1,13,TGTGCCAGCAGGGGACAGGGGGTAGAGACCCAGTACTTC,CASRGQGVETQYF
TRBV27,once,TRBJ2-7,.,13,TGTGCCAGCAGTTTCTCCGGGTCCTACGAGCAGTACTTC,CASSFSGSYEQYF
TRBV5-6,.,TRBJ2-7,TRBD1,13,TGTGCCAGCAGCCCGACAGGGGGCTACGAGCAGTACTTC,CASSPTGGYEQYF
TRBV2,.,TRBJ1-5,.,14,TGTGCCAGCAGTGAATTGCAGGCTGATCAGCCCCAGCATTTT,CASSELQADQPQHF
TRBV27,.,TRBJ1-1,.,14,TGTGCCAGCAGTTTCGGACAGTTGAACACTGAAGCTTTCTTT,CASSFGQLNTEAFF
TRBV2,.,TRBJ1-6,TRBD1,16,TGTGCCAGCAGTGAGACAGAGGGGGCGGCCGGTTCACCCCTCCACTTT,CASSETEGAAGSPLHF
TRBV5-1,.,TRBJ2-7,.,18,TGCGCCAGCAGCTCGGGGGGCAGTGGCCTTTCAATTACCTACGAGCAGTACTTC,CASSSGGSGLSITYEQYF
TRBV6-1,.,TRBJ1-5,.,17,TGTGCCAGCAGTGAAGATTTAGGGAACGTCGGAAATCAGCCCCAGCATTTT,CASSEDLGNVGNQPQHF
TRBV30,.,TRBJ2-2,.,14,TGTGCCTGGATTCATTCCGGACTCCCCGGGGAGCTGTTTTTT,CAWIHSGLPGELFF
TRBV7-3,.,TRBJ2-3,.,14,TGTGCCAGCAGCCTCTGGGGTGGCACAGATACGCAGTATTTT,CASSLWGGTDTQYF
TRBV4-1,.,TRBJ2-7,TRBD2,18,TGCGCCAGCAGCCAACCCCGCGGATTTCGGCTAGCGGGCAACGAGCAGTACTTC,CASSQPRGFRLAGNEQYF
TRBV21-1,.,TRBJ1-5,.,15,TGTGCCAGCAGTAAAGGACAGGGCGGGGATCAGCCCCAGCATTTT,CASSKGQGGDQPQHF
TRBV7-9,.,TRBJ1-5,.,14,TGTGCCAGCAGCTTAGCGGGAGAGAATCAGCCCCAGCATTTT,CASSLAGENQPQHF
TRBV6-5,.,TRBJ2-3,.,14,TGTGCCAGCAGCCTAGGGGGTAGCACAGATACGCAGTATTTT,CASSLGGSTDTQYF
TRBV19,.,TRBJ1-3,.,13,TGTGCCAGTTCATCCGACTCTGGAAACACCATATATTTT,CASSSDSGNTIYF
TRBV27,.,TRBJ2-5,.,13,TGTGCCAGCAGGCCTACTGAGGGTGAGACCCAGTACTTC,CASRPTEGETQYF
TRBV7-2,.,TRBJ2-7,.,14,TGTGCCAGCAGCTTTAAATTGGGTACCTACGAGCAGTACTTC,CASSFKLGTYEQYF
TRBV10-1,.,TRBJ1-5,TRBD1,17,TGCGCCAGCAGTGAGGCGCCCGGACAGGGGACCAATCAGCCCCAGCATTTT,CASSEAPGQGTNQPQHF
TRBV2,.,TRBJ2-7,.,14,TGTGCCAGCCTAGCACCGGACGGAACCTACGAGCAGTACTTC,CASLAPDGTYEQYF
TRBV7-8,many,TRBJ2-7,.,13,TGTGCCAGCAGCTTATACAGAGCCTACGAGCAGTACTTC,CASSLYRAYEQYF
TRBV5-8,.,TRBJ1-1,.,12,TGTGCCAGCAGCTTCGTCTCAGATGAAGCTTTCTTT,CASSFVSDEAFF
TRBV7-2,.,TRBJ1-6,.,13,TGTGCCAGCAGCTTGGGGGCCCGGGACCCACTCCACTTT,CASSLGARDPLHF
TRBV27,.,TRBJ1-5,.,15,TGTGCCAGCAGTTTTTTGGGGAATAGCAATCAGCCCCAGCATTTT,CASSFLGNSNQPQHF
TRBV7-2,.,TRBJ1-1,.,13,TGTGCCAGCAGCTTATATTTGACCGCTGAAGCTTTCTTT,CASSLYLTAEAFF
TRBV4-1,.,TRBJ1-1,.,12,TGCGCCAGCAGCCGAGAAGCAGACCAAGCTTTCTTT,CASSREADQAFF
TRBV7-9,.,TRBJ2-3,.,12,TGTGCCAGCGCTACATCAGGGGATACGCAGTATTTT,CASATSGDTQYF
TRBV7-2,.,TRBJ2-7,TRBD2,15,TGTGCCAGCAGCTTAGTGGCTAGCGGTCGGGACGAGCAGTACTTC,CASSLVASGRDEQYF
TRBV7-9,.,TRBJ1-1,TRBD1,18,TGTGCCAGCAGCTTCGACAGGGTTTGGGGCGGTAAGAACACTGAAGCTTTCTTT,CASSFDRVWGGKNTEAFF
TRBV27,.,TRBJ1-1,TRBD1,14,TGTGCCAGCAGTAGGGGACAGGGAGACACTGAAGCTTTCTTT,CASSRGQGDTEAFF
TRBV5-6,.,TRBJ1-3,.,14,TGTGCCAGCAGCAGAACGGTCTCTGGAAACACCATATATTTT,CASSRTVSGNTIYF
TRBV11-2,.,TRBJ2-3,TRBD2,17,TGTGCCAGCAGCTTATTAGCGGGAGTCGGGAGCACAGATACGCAGTATTTT,CASSLLAGVGSTDTQYF
TRBV5-1,.,TRBJ1-1,.,13,TGCGCCAGCAGCTTGGGTACGAACACTGAAGCTTTCTTT,CASSLGTNTEAFF
TRBV10-2,.,TRBJ1-2,.,15,TGCGCCAGCAGTGGAGACAGCTATATTAACTATGGCTACACCTTC,CASSGDSYINYGYTF
TRBV5-1,.,TRBJ2-5,.,14,TGCGCCAGCAGCCCTAGGACGGAACGGGAGACCCAGTACTTC,CASSPRTERETQYF
TRBV30,.,TRBJ1-2,.,12,TGTGCCTGGAGTGCTGGGCCCAGGGGCTACACCTTC,CAWSAGPRGYTF
TRBV7-2,.,TRBJ1-1,TRBD1,16,TGTGCCAGCAGCCTAACCCGGGACAGAATGAACACTGAAGCTTTCTTT,CASSLTRDRMNTEAFF
TRBV5-4,.,TRBJ2-2,TRBD2,16,TGTGCCAGCAGCTCCGGACTAGCGGGGAACACCGGGGAGCTGTTTTTT,CASSSGLAGNTGELFF
TRBV25-1,.,TRBJ1-2,TRBD1,12,TGTGCCAGCAGACAGGGGCACTATGGCTACACCTTC,CASRQGHYGYTF
TRBV7-9,few,TRBJ2-3,TRBD2,18,TGTGCCAGCAGCTTACCCCCGCGACTAGCGGGGGCGGTAAATACGCAGTATTTT,CASSLPPRLAGAVNTQYF
TRBV7-9,.,TRBJ2-3,.,14,TGTGCCAGCAGCCCCCGGAAAGTAACAGATACGCAGTATTTT,CASSPRKVTDTQYF
TRBV15,.,TRBJ1-1,.,14,TGTGCCACCAGCAGAGAATCGACGGGCACTGAAGCTTTCTTT,CATSRESTGTEAFF
TRBV6-6,.,TRBJ1-2,.,14,TGTGCCAGCAGTCTTGAAATGGGAGACTATGGCTACACCTTC,CASSLEMGDYGYTF
TRBV6-1,.,TRBJ1-6,TRBD1,22,TGTGCCAGCAGTAAAGGCGCCGGGACAGGGCGGGAGCAGTGGTCCTATAATTCACCCCTCCACTTT,CASSKGAGTGREQWSYNSPLHF
TRBV6-1,.,TRBJ2-1,.,15,TGTGCCAGCAGAATACAGGGGGGGACCTACAATGAGCAGTTCTTC,CASRIQGGTYNEQFF
TRBV11-3,.,TRBJ2-1,.,15,TGTGCCAGCAGCCATGAACGGGAATCCTACAATGAGCAGTTCTTC,CASSHERESYNEQFF
TRBV7-3,.,TRBJ2-7,TRBD1,13,TGTGCCAGCAGCTTACAGGGGGCAGGTGAGCAGTACTTC,CASSLQGAGEQYF
TRBV7-2,.,TRBJ2-5,TRBD1,13,TGTGCCAGCAGCTTAAGTGACAGGGCCACCCAGTACTTC,CASSLSDRATQYF
TRBV7-9,once,TRBJ2-5,TRBD2,13,TGTGCCAGCAGCGCCAGCGGGAGAGAGACCCAGTACTTC,CASSASGRETQYF
TRBV18,.,TRBJ1-1,.,13,TGTGCCAGCTCACTTTCCCGGAACACTGAAGCTTTCTTT,CASSLSRNTEAFF
TRBV7-8,.,TRBJ2-1,TRBD1,16,TGTGCCAGCAGACTCGAGGGGGCGAGCTCCTACAATGAGCAGTTCTTC,CASRLEGASSYNEQFF
TRBV7-3,.,TRBJ2-1,.,14,TGTGCCAGCAGCCCCGGGTGGGGGGCGGATGAGCAGTTCTTC,CASSPGWGADEQFF